A single sample gave rise to the 14 T cell receptor beta chains below, sequenced in a study of CXCR3 chemokines and chemotherapy response in bladder cancer. TCRdb independently ran MiXCR on the PCR reads; one entry per CDR3 protein. The data show more than 10,000 distinct CDR3 sequences, 9.5% to 15% seen once. Specimen collection occurred from a patient whose treatment included neoadjuvant chemotherapy. These receptors originate from a human donor with bladder cancer that did not respond to neoadjuvant chemotherapy.

This chain connects TRBV19 to TRBJ1-1; 7 positions agree with TRBD1. Germline loops: CDR1 LNHDA, CDR2 SQIVND (reference sequence). V shed 5 bases, J shed 5 bases, and the junction held 5 bases outside the gene matches. This CDR3 region has 13 residues. The CDR3 spells CASSGSTGTEAFF. Here the CDR3 DNA reads TGTGCCAGTAGTGGCTCGACAGGGACTGAAGCTTTCTTT.

This clonotype was observed a few times. One end of the junction fails to match germline, which may point to a read error. The chain links TRBV12-5 to TRBJ1-5; D unresolved. CDR1 and CDR2 (germline): LGHNT, FRNRAP. This CDR3 has 14 amino acids. The CDR3 reads CASGLVTSSQPQHF. As DNA, the CDR3 is TGTGCTAGTGGTTTGGTAACAAGCAGTCAGCCCCAGCATTTT.

Ten or more counts support this clonotype. The CDR3 DNA sequence: TGTGCCAGCAGTTTCGAACCCGGACTAGCGGGGGGCCCAATCTACGAGCAGTACTTC. Translation: CASSFEPGLAGGPIYEQYF. V gene TRBV6-2 or TRBV6-3 combines with J gene TRBJ2-7; 14 nucleotides line up with TRBD2. V dropped 4 bases and J dropped 3; count of bases not matched to a gene: 14. The CDR3 totals 19 residues. Germline loops: CDR1 MNHEY, CDR2 SVGEGT.

This clonotype has just a few counts. The chain has TRBV12-3 or TRBV12-4 and TRBJ1-1; a weak D match, TRBD1 (5 bases). This CDR3 spans 13 amino acids. V was clipped by 5 bases and J by 1 base, with 8 bases between them. This CDR3 is CASSNTGNTEAFF. As DNA, the CDR3 is TGTGCCAGCAGTAATACAGGGAACACTGAAGCTTTCTTT.

This sequence joins TRBV27 and TRBJ1-5; D remains unclear. The CDR3 is 13 amino acids. V gave up 5 bases and J gave up 4 bases, with 9 bases separating them. Germline V gives CDR1 MNHEY, CDR2 SMNVEV (reference sequence). The CDR3 is CASSRAPNQPQHF. The CDR3 DNA is TGTGCCAGCAGTAGAGCCCCAAATCAGCCCCAGCATTTT.

This clonotype is labeled medium-sized (0.01 to 0.1%). V gene TRBV24-1 combines with J gene TRBJ2-3; D may be TRBD1 (6 bases). CDR1 is KGHDR, CDR2 SFDVKD, per germline. The V and J ends lost 9 bases and 1 base respectively, with 19 bases between them. The CDR3 covers 16 residues. In nucleotides, the CDR3 is TGTGCCACCTCATGGGGAACAGGGCCGGGCACAGATACGCAGTATTTT. Translated: CATSWGTGPGTDTQYF.

This clonotype came up a few times. The chain is built from TRBV5-6 and TRBJ2-5; D unresolved. V was pared by 2 bases and J by 2 bases, with 7 bases between. Germline CDR1 is SGHDT and CDR2 is YYEEEE. The CDR3 sequence is 13 residues long. This CDR3 is CASSFGTQETQYF. CDR3 DNA sequence: TGTGCCAGCAGCTTTGGCACACAAGAGACCCAGTACTTC. Using reference TRBV5-6 and TRBJ2-5 for the parts outside the CDR3, the full variable domain is DAGVTQSPTHLIKTRGQQVTLRCSPKSGHDTVSWYQQALGQGPQFIFQYYEEEERQRGNFPDRFSGHQFPNYSSELNVNALLLGDSALYLCASSFGTQETQYFGPGTRLLVL.

This clonotype was picked up many times. V usage is TRBV6-2 or TRBV6-3 and J usage is TRBJ2-7; D is perhaps TRBD1 or TRBD2 (5 bases each). The CDR3 has 15 amino acids. Per the germline V gene, CDR1 is MNHEY and CDR2 is SVGEGT. Trimming left V 6 bases short and J 5 bases short, with 20 bases between. CDR3 sequence (DNA): TGTGCCAGCAGAGACCATCCGGTGAGGGGCCACGAGCAGTACTTC. Its translation: CASRDHPVRGHEQYF.

This clonotype turned up a few times. CDR3 protein: CASSFSNQNSPLHF. CDR3 nucleotide sequence: TGTGCCAGCAGTTTCTCGAACCAAAATTCACCCCTCCACTTT. V is TRBV12-3 or TRBV12-4 and J is TRBJ1-6; no definite D call. The CDR3 has 14 amino acids. Trimming removed 3 bases from V and 7 bases from J, with 10 bases in between.

This chain joins TRBV7-2 and TRBJ2-3; 7 positions match TRBD2. This CDR3 is built from 16 residues. Trimming took 4 bases from V and 1 from J; bases not matched to a gene: 8. CDR1 is SGHTA and CDR2 is FQGNSA in the germline V gene. CDR3 nucleotide sequence: TGTGCCAGCAGCTCCCCGGCTAGCGGAGGCACAGATACGCAGTATTTT. It specifies CASSSPASGGTDTQYF. Supplemented by reference TRBV7-2 and TRBJ2-3, the full variable domain reads GAGVSQSPSNKVTEKGKDVELRCDPISGHTALYWYRQSLGQGLEFLIYFQGNSAPDKSGLPSDRFSAERTGGSVSTLTIQRTQQEDSAVYLCASSSPASGGTDTQYFGPGTRLTVL.

The J gene is TRBJ1-2, the V gene TRBV12-3 or TRBV12-4; unclear D gene. The ends were cut back, 0 bases at V and 4 bases at J, with 9 bases in the middle. The CDR3 loop spans 14 amino acids. The chain's CDR3 is CASSLALRIYGYTF. Written as DNA, the CDR3 is TGTGCCAGCAGTTTAGCGCTTAGAATCTATGGCTACACCTTC.

Many counts were recorded for this clonotype. This chain uses TRBV12-3 or TRBV12-4 with TRBJ2-6; the D gene is possibly TRBD1 (5 bases). This CDR3 has 15 amino acids. Trimming left V 6 bases short and J 0 bases short, with 9 bases between. The CDR3 DNA reads TGTGCCAGCAGCCGAACAGGCTCTGGGGCCAACGTCCTGACTTTC. Residues: CASSRTGSGANVLTF.

This clonotype was counted at least ten times. The chain joins TRBV18 to TRBJ1-6, with D unresolved. The CDR3 is made up of 16 amino acids. From germline, CDR1 is KGHSH and CDR2 LQKENI. V was pared by 4 bases and J by 0 bases, with 10 bases between. The DNA for the CDR3 is TGTGCCAGCTCACAGACCCGGAGCTCCTATAATTCACCCCTCCACTTT. Translated: CASSQTRSSYNSPLHF. Variable domain in full (rest from reference TRBV18 and TRBJ1-6): NAGVMQNPRHLVRRRGQEARLRCSPMKGHSHVYWYRQLPEEGLKFMVYLQKENIIDESGMPKERFSAEFPKEGPSILRIQQVVRGDSAAYFCASSQTRSSYNSPLHFGNGTRLTVT.

This clonotype has a count of ten or more. The V call is TRBV7-2, the J call TRBJ2-5; TRBD2 matches 9 bases. This CDR3 has 15 amino acids. Trimming cost V 2 bases and J 5 bases; bases outside gene matches: 6. The germline V gene encodes CDR1 SGHTA and CDR2 FQGNSA. CDR3 coding DNA: TGTGCCAGCAGCTTAATAGCGGGGGCGGGGGAGACCCAGTACTTC. Protein: CASSLIAGAGETQYF. Together with reference TRBV7-2 and TRBJ2-5, the CDR3 gives the full variable domain: GAGVSQSPSNKVTEKGKDVELRCDPISGHTALYWYRQSLGQGLEFLIYFQGNSAPDKSGLPSDRFSAERTGGSVSTLTIQRTQQEDSAVYLCASSLIAGAGETQYFGPGTRLLVL.